The clone carrying this T cell receptor beta chain was detected ten times or more. The 5'RACE method, run with constant-segment primers, produced TCR alpha and TCR beta cDNA libraries (carrying sample barcodes and UMIs). TCRdb processed the 5' RACE reads anew with MiXCR; each CDR3 protein has one entry. The sample gives 200,000 or so distinct CDR3 sequences, around 8.8% of which show up once; 3% to 4% is in the top ten. This CDR3 spans 16 amino acids. Germline CDR1 is SGHTA and CDR2 is FQGNSA. The V end lost 3 bases, the J end lost 10 bases, and 23 bases lay between the germline ends. This record belongs to a study of T-cell memory formation after mild COVID-19. Study-wide context: Among the donors, TCR clusters were largely specific to each donor.

This chain links TRBV7-2 with TRBJ2-3; TRBD2 might be the D (5 bases). The sample was PBMCs or a T cell subset sorted from them (not recorded which). This receptor was taken from a man between 18 and 29 years old who had mild COVID-19 (a few samples of this study predate the infection). Cell type and time point are not known. The CDR3 nucleotides are TGTGCCAGCAGCTTCATAAGCGGAGGAGAGTCAGTCCCGCAGTATTTT. This sequence encodes CASSFISGGESVPQYF.